The rows below give T cell receptor beta chains drawn from one sample of a study of blood T cell repertoires in COVID-19. Produced via immunoSEQ multiplex PCR; TCRdb's table is partial and in-frame only. The sample comprises about 320,000 clones, 89% of which are singletons, and around 10% rests with the top ten. What was sequenced was peripheral blood. Receptors originate from a woman younger than 45 with COVID-19, enrolled during active disease. The conserved cysteine and the conserved F or W are not part of the CDR3 here. The D gene is left open where the match is weak.

d_gene,v_gene,j_gene,CDR3aa
TRBD1,TRBV4-1,TRBJ1-1,ASSQDTHRGNTEAF
-,TRBV2,TRBJ1-2,ASRELQGWYGYT
-,TRBV5-4,TRBJ2-7,ASSLFGLGGGEQY
-,TRBV19,TRBJ1-5,ASSATGYSNQPQH
TRBD1,TRBV19,TRBJ1-2,ASSPTGARYGYT
TRBD1,TRBV30,TRBJ2-7,AWGTGTYEQY
-,TRBV7-9,TRBJ1-4,ASSLIGRGSATNEKLF
-,TRBV19,TRBJ1-5,ASSIVGATQPQH
-,TRBV4-2,TRBJ2-1,ASSQVIRGALNNEQF
TRBD1,TRBV5-6,TRBJ2-6,ASSWVDRTSGANVLT
TRBD2,TRBV19,TRBJ2-3,ASTLGGSGGYTDTQY
TRBD1,TRBV15,TRBJ1-2,ATSRGTDYGYT
TRBD1,TRBV19,TRBJ2-7,ASSAGTGDEQY
TRBD2,TRBV6-5,TRBJ2-3,ASSMGLTFGTQY
-,TRBV5-1,TRBJ1-1,ASSNQGSNTEAF
-,TRBV6-4,TRBJ2-3,AIVLLAIPTDTQY
-,TRBV27,TRBJ1-1,ASSKPGGTEAF
TRBD2,TRBV4-1,TRBJ2-2,ASSPTGTSGGELF
TRBD1,TRBV3-1/TRBV3-2,TRBJ1-1,ASSSGQVRAF
TRBD1,TRBV12-5,TRBJ1-2,ASGLAGGLYGYT
-,TRBV10-1,TRBJ1-5,ASPGGRDHQPQH
-,TRBV12-3/TRBV12-4,TRBJ1-1,ASSPENTEAF
-,TRBV5-6,TRBJ1-3,ASKLRGTGNTIY
-,TRBV11-3,TRBJ1-2,ASSPGLLSKGYT
-,TRBV5-4,TRBJ1-2,ASSYGDKGYT
-,TRBV7-8,TRBJ1-2,ASSLVRVIRSYGYT
-,TRBV30,TRBJ2-1,AWSTYSPAGNEQF
-,TRBV11-3,TRBJ1-1,ASASHGRAEAF
TRBD1,TRBV5-6,TRBJ2-7,ASSFGQGPYEQY
-,TRBV3-1/TRBV3-2,TRBJ1-1,ASSQEARNTEAF
-,TRBV9,TRBJ1-3,ASSVLTGTGNTIY
TRBD2,TRBV5-4,TRBJ2-5,ASSTGLAGSLQETQY
-,TRBV12-3/TRBV12-4,TRBJ2-1,ASSPPGVNEQF